This TCR beta chain was captured in a study of cytomegalovirus exposure and HLA in healthy donors (TCRdb year 2017). About the full investigation: A later analysis indicated that the 120 or so validation repertoires were generated on the platform also employed for the 600 to 750 repertoires of the first cohort. The study aimed to test whether cataloging public T cell receptors could reveal signatures of past pathogen exposure. Besides the first cohort of 550 to 750 subjects, a separate validation cohort made up of over a hundred different subjects was used. To predict cytomegalovirus infection status, the study brought together high-throughput TCR immunosequencing, statistical association of individual TCRs with disease status, and machine learning.

On this clone itself: Its antigen target is currently unknown. Base qualities are not recorded, but no much larger clone differs from it by a single base.

Its CDR3 holds 12 amino acids, cysteine through phenylalanine. This entry keeps only the CDR3 DNA: 36 bases, framed from base 1. V lost 7 bases and J lost 1 base; the stretch between them is 7 bases long. CDR1 KGHSH and CDR2 LQKENI are derived from the germline V gene. What the research found in general, with its limitations: In a later analysis, TCRs clustered in the first cohort were found to also tend to co-occur in the 130 or so validation repertoires, with roughly 93% of cluster scores above 0. The classifier was reported to diagnose cytomegalovirus status with high specificity and sensitivity in both the original cohort and the validation cohort. Three of the identified cytomegalovirus-associated TCR beta chains were confirmed in vitro to be specific for cytomegalovirus antigens. The study gave a list of about 170 TCR beta chains associated with cytomegalovirus. A later analysis had no HLA typing for the validation cohort, so co-occurrence there was scored across all 130 or so repertoires. It was suggested by the authors that the approach could potentially be generalized to other disease states and immunological phenotypes. Most TCR sequences were seen in very few donors, while some public TCRs were found in many individuals.

The donors were included in the validation cohort of roughly 120 subjects, a group kept apart from the roughly 610-subject first cohort. The method behind the library was the immunoSEQ multiplex PCR assay. Per the authors' processing: A statistical classification framework was built for diagnosing cytomegalovirus status from the catalog of TCR beta chain sequences. The clones in this table, taken by TCRdb from immuneACCESS, are in-frame only. Not every clone is retained; where verified, under half of the shortfall comes from an unresolved V gene, and the cause of the rest is unknown. That table gives V, J and clone size, and the DNA gave D and trimming. This sample comprises tens of thousands of clones, roughly 95% of them detected only once. The ten biggest clones cover approximately 3.5% of the sample.

The sample comprised PBMCs. Here the chain combines TRBV18 and TRBJ1-1; TRBD1 is perhaps the D gene, given 6 matching bases. The clonotype comes from a woman between 18 and 30 years old in good health and CMV-seropositive. The bases read TGTGCCAGCTTGGGACAGAACACTGAAGCTTTCTTT. This sequence encodes CASLGQNTEAFF.